This T cell receptor (beta chain) is drawn from a study of siplizumab effects on memory and regulatory T cells. Whole-study results and caveats: In controls, 25% to 30% of mappable alloreactive CD4+ clones were Treg-derived on average, versus roughly 63% with siplizumab. Contribution to the alloresponse seemed major for naive T cells, which also seemed more diverse than memory cells. Roughly 80-95% of proliferating CD4+ or CD8+ clones defied assignment to a naive or memory phenotype. In the presence of siplizumab, alloreactive sequences traceable to unstimulated CD4+ memory cells were significantly reduced.

To note about this clone: Its antigen is undetermined.

Clones were read by immunoSEQ multiplex PCR, and TCRdb kept only the in-frame ones, dropping some. The sample records approximately 100,000 clones, around 90% being singletons. V was trimmed by 3 bases and J by 8 bases, leaving 10 bases between them. Germline V CDR1 and CDR2: KGHSH, LQKENI. This CDR3 has 13 residues. The specimen was non-Treg CD4+ T cells sorted from blood. The sequence was obtained from a human donor in good health. The chain recombines TRBV18 with TRBJ2-2; D call uncertain. The CDR3 DNA reads as TGTGCCAGCTCACCGACCAGATCGGGGGAGCTGTTTTTT. Protein sequence: CASSPTRSGELFF.